This T cell receptor (beta chain) was captured in a study of cytomegalovirus exposure and HLA in healthy donors. Libraries were prepared by immunoSEQ multiplex PCR; TCRdb keeps only in-frame clonotypes and omits some of them. The sample consists of 90,000 to 150,000 clones, about 87% of them appearing once. The CDR3 has 13 amino acids. The germline CDR1 and CDR2 sequences are GTSNPN and SVGIG (reference sequence). The V and J ends lost 0 bases and 1 base respectively, with 4 bases between them. In regard to this clone: The antigen is not known.

Study conclusions and caveats: Most TCR sequences proved rare, with some public TCRs found in many donors.

This receptor was obtained from a young man in good health and CMV-seronegative. The chain joins TRBV30 to TRBJ1-5; no reliable D call. Material: PBMCs. The CDR3 loop reads CAWSVASNQPQHF. The CDR3 bases are TGTGCCTGGAGTGTCGCGAGCAATCAGCCCCAGCATTTT.